This TCR beta chain is drawn from a study of blood T cell repertoires in COVID-19. Per the authors' pipeline: Estimation of nucleated cell counts was performed using reference gene primer amplification. Assay used: immunoSEQ multiplex PCR; TCRdb lists only in-frame clones, some missing. The DNA gave D and trimming, while V, J and clone size come from that table. The profile shows under 300,000 clones, about 93% of them singletons. From germline, CDR1 is MNHEY and CDR2 SMNVEV (reference sequence). J was trimmed by 4 bases and V by 5 bases; bases with no gene match: 3. The CDR3 has 14 residues. This receptor was obtained from a man aged 30 to 39 with COVID-19, enrolled during active disease. V is TRBV27 and J is TRBJ2-1; TRBD1 agrees at 9 bases. The sample taken for sequencing was peripheral blood. CDR3 bases: TGTGCCAGCAGTCAACAGGGGGCTTACAATGAGCAGTTCTTC. Protein product: CASSQQGAYNEQFF.